These 21 T cell receptor beta chains were sequenced from one sample in a study of PD-1 blockade in classical Hodgkin lymphoma. This table comes from immunoSEQ multiplex PCR, and its TCRdb copy is limited to in-frame clones, with some not included. The data hold around 96,000 clones, with approximately 80% observed a single time. Patients all relapsed after autologous stem cell transplantation, and there was variation in brentuximab vedotin exposure. The specimen was peripheral blood mononuclear cells (PBMCs), collected at baseline. These receptors all stem from a human donor with classical Hodgkin lymphoma.

CDR3: CASSQDRGNTIYF. CDR3 coding DNA: TGTGCCAGCTCTCAGGACAGAGGAAACACCATATATTTT. The J gene is TRBJ1-3, the V gene TRBV18; maybe TRBD1 (6 bases). This CDR3 has 13 amino acids. Deletions cut 6 bases from V and 4 bases from J, with 10 bases between. Germline V gene data show CDR1 as KGHSH and CDR2 as LQKENI. Complete variable domain (other parts from reference TRBV18 and TRBJ1-3): NAGVMQNPRHLVRRRGQEARLRCSPMKGHSHVYWYRQLPEEGLKFMVYLQKENIIDESGMPKERFSAEFPKEGPSILRIQQVVRGDSAAYFCASSQDRGNTIYFGEGSWLTVV.

The J gene is TRBJ2-1, the V gene TRBV19; 10 bases match TRBD2. J gave up 5 bases and V 5 bases, and 6 bases lay outside the gene matches. Germline values: CDR1 LNHDA, CDR2 SQIVND (reference sequence). The length of the CDR3 is 15 residues. The CDR3 loop reads CASSPRTSGNNEQFF. CDR3 sequence (DNA): TGTGCCAGTAGTCCGCGGACTAGCGGAAACAATGAGCAGTTCTTC. The whole variable domain, filled in from reference TRBV19 and TRBJ2-1, reads DGGITQSPKYLFRKEGQNVTLSCEQNLNHDAMYWYRQDPGQGLRLIYYSQIVNDFQKGDIAEGYSVSREKKESFPLTVTSAQKNPTAFYLCASSPRTSGNNEQFFGPGTRLTVL.

The rearrangement uses TRBV11-2 and TRBJ2-7; 13 nucleotides align to TRBD2. Per the germline V gene, CDR1 is SGHAT and CDR2 is FQNNGV. The CDR3 has 19 amino acids. The junction had 13 bases not matched to a gene; V was cut back by 5 bases and J by 0 bases. CDR3 loop: CASSTPPGLAGAFSYEQYF. In DNA, the CDR3 is TGTGCCAGCAGCACCCCCCCTGGACTAGCGGGAGCCTTCTCCTACGAGCAGTACTTC.

The V call is TRBV7-2, the J call TRBJ2-1; maybe TRBD1 (6 bases). CDR3 length: 14 residues. Germline assignment: CDR1 SGHTA and CDR2 FQGNSA. V lost 5 bases and J 1 base, leaving 9 bases between the germline ends. The CDR3 region is CASSQQGSYNEQFF. As DNA, the CDR3 is TGTGCCAGCAGCCAACAGGGTTCCTACAATGAGCAGTTCTTC.

The chain carries TRBV30 and TRBJ2-7; D unclear. The germline gives CDR1 GTSNPN, CDR2 SVGIG (reference sequence). The CDR3 length is 11 residues. Trimming pared 2 bases from V and 0 bases from J, leaving 2 bases between. The CDR3 DNA reads TGTGCCTGGAGTAACTCCTACGAGCAGTACTTC. Protein product: CAWSNSYEQYF.

The gene calls are TRBV5-1 and TRBJ2-3, with 9 bases lining up with TRBD2. CDR3 length: 16 amino acids. Germline trimming cut 3 bases from V and 1 base from J; bases unmatched to any gene: 6. From germline, CDR1 is SGHRS and CDR2 YFSETQ. CDR3 loop: CASSSLAGAGTDTQYF. The CDR3 coding sequence is TGCGCCAGCAGCTCGTTAGCGGGAGCTGGCACAGATACGCAGTATTTT. Together with reference TRBV5-1 and TRBJ2-3, the CDR3 gives the full variable domain: KAGVTQTPRYLIKTRGQQVTLSCSPISGHRSVSWYQQTPGQGLQFLFEYFSETQRNKGNFPGRFSGRQFSNSRSEMNVSTLELGDSALYLCASSSLAGAGTDTQYFGPGTRLTVL.

This clone was detected only a few times. The genes are TRBV2 and TRBJ1-2; D gene ambiguous. This CDR3 has 12 amino acids. The V end lost 6 bases, the J end lost 4 bases, and 9 bases lay between the germline ends. Looked up from germline, CDR1 is SNHLY and CDR2 is FYNNEI. CDR3 region: CASSVDTYGYTF. The CDR3 nucleotides are TGTGCCAGCAGCGTCGACACCTATGGCTACACCTTC. The full variable domain, with the rest looked up from reference TRBV2 and TRBJ1-2, is EPEVTQTPSHQVTQMGQEVILRCVPISNHLYFYWYRQILGQKVEFLVSFYNNEISEKSEIFDDQFSVERPDGSNFTLKIRSTKLEDSAMYFCASSVDTYGYTFGSGTRLTVV.

The chain uses TRBV7-2 and TRBJ2-1, with D perhaps matching TRBD2 (6 bases). The CDR3 has 14 residues. The V gene lost 3 bases and the J gene lost 12 bases, with 18 bases spanning the gap. The germline V gene has CDR1 SGHTA and CDR2 FQGNSA. The CDR3 loop reads CASSLNSGPAGQFF. CDR3 nucleotide sequence: TGTGCCAGCAGCTTGAACAGCGGGCCGGCGGGGCAGTTCTTC.

The chain has TRBV5-1 and TRBJ2-1; maybe TRBD1 (6 bases). The CDR3 covers 15 residues. V dropped 0 bases and J dropped 6 bases, with 13 bases sitting between them. From germline, CDR1 is SGHRS and CDR2 YFSETQ. The DNA for the CDR3 is TGCGCCAGCAGCTTGGGGCAGTTGGGGGCCAATGAGCAGTTCTTC. Protein: CASSLGQLGANEQFF. The full variable domain, in which reference TRBV5-1 and TRBJ2-1 provide the parts outside the CDR3, is KAGVTQTPRYLIKTRGQQVTLSCSPISGHRSVSWYQQTPGQGLQFLFEYFSETQRNKGNFPGRFSGRQFSNSRSEMNVSTLELGDSALYLCASSLGQLGANEQFFGPGTRLTVL.

This clone was seen only a few times. This chain uses TRBV4-3 with TRBJ2-1; 13 bases agree with TRBD2. V was pared by 0 bases and J by 10 bases, with 6 bases of the junction left unmatched. The CDR3 spans 16 residues. Germline values: CDR1 LGHNA, CDR2 YSLEER. The CDR3 here is CASSQDSGTSGAEQFF. The CDR3 DNA reads as TGCGCCAGCAGCCAAGATTCGGGGACTAGCGGGGCCGAGCAGTTCTTC.

This clone was counted a few times. This rearrangement joins TRBV27 to TRBJ2-1, with 10 positions matching TRBD2. With V trimmed by 6 bases and J by 8 bases, 13 bases remained unmatched. CDR1 and CDR2 (germline): MNHEY, SMNVEV (reference sequence). The CDR3 runs to 16 residues. DNA for the CDR3: TGTGCCAGCAGCTTCTCAGCGGGAGGGCCTGGGTATGAGCAGTTCTTC. Translating gives CASSFSAGGPGYEQFF.

In nucleotides, the CDR3 is TGTGCCAGCAGTGAGCAGGGTTATAATTCACCCCTCCACTTT. It yields the protein CASSEQGYNSPLHF. V is TRBV25-1 and J is TRBJ1-6; maybe TRBD1 (5 bases). Germline lookup yields CDR1 MGHDK and CDR2 SYGVNS. V dropped 3 bases and J dropped 4 bases, with 7 bases sitting between them. CDR3 length: 14 amino acids.

The CDR3 loop is CASSSSRIRAPDTQYF. CDR3 bases: TGTGCCAGCAGTTCCTCTAGAATAAGGGCTCCAGATACGCAGTATTTT. V gene TRBV27 combines with J gene TRBJ2-3, with D hard to call. CDR3 length: 16 amino acids. The V and J ends lost 4 bases and 4 bases respectively, with 18 bases between them. Germline V lookup: CDR1 MNHEY, CDR2 SMNVEV (reference sequence).

The rearrangement joins TRBV5-1 to TRBJ2-3; weak D call: TRBD2 (5 bases). With 4 bases removed from V and 6 bases from J, the gap between germline ends came to 15 bases. The length of the CDR3 is 14 residues. Germline values: CDR1 SGHRS, CDR2 YFSETQ. Here the CDR3 reads CASSLAEGRDTQYF. CDR3 bases: TGCGCCAGCAGCCTGGCTGAGGGAAGGGATACGCAGTATTTT.

The rearrangement joins TRBV13 to TRBJ2-2, with 15 bases matching TRBD2. Germline CDR1 PRHDT, CDR2 FYEKMQ (reference sequence). The CDR3 totals 19 residues. Unmatched junction bases numbered 13, after V lost 5 bases and J lost 6 bases. The CDR3 region is CASSPGLAGGPRFPGELFF. The CDR3 region has the DNA TGTGCCAGCAGCCCCGGACTAGCGGGAGGGCCAAGGTTTCCCGGGGAGCTGTTTTTT.

The chain is built from TRBV7-6 and TRBJ2-4, with D possibly TRBD2 on 6 matching bases. V was trimmed by 2 bases and J by 3 bases, leaving 11 bases between them. The V gene's germline CDR1 is SGHVS and CDR2 FNYEAQ. CDR3 length: 15 amino acids. CDR3 loop: CASSLMAGGKNIQYF. In DNA, the CDR3 is TGTGCCAGCAGCTTAATGGCCGGGGGCAAAAACATTCAGTACTTC.

V gene TRBV5-8 combines with J gene TRBJ1-2, with 7 bases matching TRBD1. Trimming took 4 bases from V and 7 from J; bases not matched to a gene: 13. The germline V gene has CDR1 SGHTS and CDR2 YDEGEE. This CDR3 has 15 amino acids. The CDR3 spells CASSPLQGMRSGYTF. CDR3 in DNA: TGTGCCAGCAGCCCCCTACAGGGGATGCGGAGTGGCTACACCTTC.

The V and J genes are TRBV10-3 and TRBJ2-5; 8 bases match TRBD2. V trimming: 10 bases; J trimming: 0 bases; junction bases outside the gene matches: 13. This CDR3 region has 16 residues. Germline CDR1 reads ENHRY; CDR2 reads SYGVKD. This chain's CDR3 is CATRDHSGSNQETQYF. The DNA of the CDR3 is TGTGCCACCAGAGACCACAGCGGGAGCAACCAAGAGACCCAGTACTTC.

The V and J genes are TRBV11-2 and TRBJ1-4; 10 bases agree with TRBD1. Germline CDR1 SGHAT, CDR2 FQNNGV. The CDR3 is 14 amino acids. Losses at the gene ends were 5 bases for V and 6 bases for J; bases not matched to a gene: 3. The CDR3 reads CASSATGGYEKLFF. The CDR3, as DNA: TGTGCCAGCAGCGCGACAGGGGGCTATGAAAAACTGTTTTTT.

This chain links TRBV19 with TRBJ2-3; D is ambiguous. The length of the CDR3 is 12 residues. Trimming left V 10 bases short and J 5 bases short, with 13 bases between. Germline V gene sequence: CDR1 LNHDA, CDR2 SQIVND (reference sequence). CDR3 sequence (DNA): TGTGCCACTAGGGCGACGGGAGATACGCAGTATTTT. Protein product: CATRATGDTQYF.

The chain employs TRBV2 and TRBJ1-4; D gene unclear. V was pared by 2 bases and J by 8 bases, with 12 bases between. CDR3 size: 14 residues. Per germline, CDR1 SNHLY and CDR2 FYNNEI. CDR3 protein: CASSENTRSEKLFF. In DNA form, the CDR3 reads TGTGCCAGCAGTGAAAATACCCGGAGCGAAAAACTGTTTTTT. The whole variable domain, filled in from reference TRBV2 and TRBJ1-4, reads EPEVTQTPSHQVTQMGQEVILRCVPISNHLYFYWYRQILGQKVEFLVSFYNNEISEKSEIFDDQFSVERPDGSNFTLKIRSTKLEDSAMYFCASSENTRSEKLFFGSGTQLSVL.